A selection of T cell receptor beta chains follows, all from one sample in a study of CD4+ T cells in melanoma. Libraries were prepared by immunoSEQ multiplex PCR; TCRdb keeps only in-frame clonotypes and omits some of them. The repertoire has 90,000 to 130,000 clones, 92% of them found once; the top ten carry roughly 3.1%. The sample consisted of peripheral blood. The receptors were sampled from a human donor with melanoma. CDR3s include the opening cysteine and the closing phenylalanine or tryptophan. The D gene is left open where the match is weak. Size tells how often a clone was seen (once, few, many) or the class of an expanded clone, and some rows leave it out.

size: .
D: TRBD1
V: TRBV2
J: TRBJ2-3
CDR3: CASSLWTGSTDTQYF
DNA: TGTGCCAGCAGCCTTTGGACAGGAAGCACAGATACGCAGTATTTT

size: .
D: .
V: TRBV7-9
J: TRBJ1-4
CDR3: CASSLNSGGGEKLFF
DNA: TGTGCCAGCAGCTTAAATTCTGGGGGAGGTGAAAAACTGTTTTTT

size: .
D: TRBD1
V: TRBV9
J: TRBJ2-3
CDR3: CASSSRTGGAGDTQYF
DNA: TGTGCCAGCAGCTCGAGGACAGGGGGCGCAGGAGATACGCAGTATTTT

size: once
D: TRBD2
V: TRBV7-3
J: TRBJ2-7
CDR3: CASSLSGSVDEQYF
DNA: TGTGCCAGCAGCTTAAGCGGGAGTGTCGACGAGCAGTACTTC

size: .
D: .
V: TRBV7-2
J: TRBJ2-7
CDR3: CASSPQRQAFYEQYF
DNA: TGTGCCAGCAGCCCCCAGCGACAGGCTTTCTACGAGCAGTACTTC

size: few
D: .
V: TRBV11-3
J: TRBJ2-1
CDR3: CASSLYEGEQFF
DNA: TGTGCCAGCAGCTTATACGAGGGTGAGCAGTTCTTC

size: .
D: .
V: TRBV4-3
J: TRBJ2-7
CDR3: CASSQALGGSEQYF
DNA: TGCGCCAGCAGCCAAGCCCTCGGAGGATCCGAGCAGTACTTC

size: once
D: TRBD1
V: TRBV28
J: TRBJ2-5
CDR3: CASSETGEILGETQYF
DNA: TGTGCCAGCAGTGAAACAGGGGAAATCTTGGGGGAGACCCAGTACTTC

size: few
D: .
V: TRBV28
J: TRBJ1-4
CDR3: CASMGENEKLFF
DNA: TGTGCCAGCATGGGTGAGAATGAAAAACTGTTTTTT

size: .
D: .
V: TRBV7-2
J: TRBJ1-1
CDR3: CASSLSGPNTEAFF
DNA: TGTGCCAGCAGCTTAAGCGGCCCGAACACTGAAGCTTTCTTT

size: .
D: .
V: TRBV4-2
J: TRBJ2-3
CDR3: CASSQEWGPSTDTQYF
DNA: TGTGCCAGCAGCCAAGAATGGGGTCCAAGCACAGATACGCAGTATTTT

size: .
D: .
V: TRBV5-1
J: TRBJ2-1
CDR3: CASSLGETYNEQFF
DNA: TGCGCCAGCAGCTTGGGGGAGACCTACAATGAGCAGTTCTTC

size: .
D: TRBD1
V: TRBV11-2
J: TRBJ2-3
CDR3: CASSRDRSTDTQYF
DNA: TGTGCCAGCAGCCGGGACAGAAGCACAGATACGCAGTATTTT

size: .
D: .
V: TRBV29-1
J: TRBJ2-7
CDR3: CSVRFWDKGYEQYF
DNA: TGCAGCGTCCGTTTCTGGGACAAAGGCTACGAGCAGTACTTC

size: .
D: .
V: TRBV13
J: TRBJ1-4
CDR3: CASSLTNEKLFF
DNA: TGTGCCAGCAGCTTAACTAATGAAAAACTGTTTTTT

size: .
D: .
V: TRBV14
J: TRBJ2-1
CDR3: CASSDRLHNEQFF
DNA: TGTGCCAGCAGCGATAGGTTGCACAATGAGCAGTTCTTC

size: .
D: .
V: TRBV28
J: TRBJ2-5
CDR3: CASSLGSQETQYF
DNA: TGTGCCAGCAGTTTAGGAAGCCAAGAGACCCAGTACTTC

size: .
D: .
V: TRBV19
J: TRBJ1-5
CDR3: CASSTGTYSNQPQHF
DNA: TGTGCCAGTAGTACCGGGACATATAGCAATCAGCCCCAGCATTTT

size: .
D: .
V: TRBV6-6
J: TRBJ1-5
CDR3: CASSYGGVSNQPQHF
DNA: TGTGCCAGCAGTTACGGGGGGGTTAGCAATCAGCCCCAGCATTTT

size: few
D: .
V: TRBV5-1
J: TRBJ2-5
CDR3: CASSLDGDARWTQYF
DNA: TGCGCCAGCAGCCTCGATGGGGACGCTAGATGGACCCAGTACTTC

size: .
D: .
V: TRBV7-2
J: TRBJ2-7
CDR3: CASSPGTDMGEQYF
DNA: TGTGCCAGCAGCCCCGGGACGGACATGGGGGAGCAGTACTTC

size: .
D: .
V: TRBV4-2
J: TRBJ2-2
CDR3: CASSPLIGHLDTGELFF
DNA: TGTGCCAGCAGCCCTTTGATTGGACATCTTGACACCGGGGAGCTGTTTTTT

size: .
D: .
V: TRBV27
J: TRBJ2-1
CDR3: CASSLNRVGNEQFF
DNA: TGTGCCAGCAGCTTAAACAGGGTGGGCAATGAGCAGTTCTTC

size: .
D: .
V: TRBV7-2
J: TRBJ2-7
CDR3: CASSLYPPRRDFTYEQYF
DNA: TGTGCCAGCAGCTTATACCCCCCCAGGCGGGATTTCACCTACGAGCAGTACTTC

size: .
D: .
V: TRBV7-9
J: TRBJ1-4
CDR3: CASSSTGATNEKLFF
DNA: TGTGCCAGCAGCTCAACCGGGGCAACTAATGAAAAACTGTTTTTT

size: once
D: .
V: TRBV6-5
J: TRBJ2-7
CDR3: CASSYSQGQIYEQYF
DNA: TGTGCCAGCAGTTATAGTCAGGGTCAGATCTACGAGCAGTACTTC

size: .
D: .
V: TRBV6-4
J: TRBJ2-1
CDR3: CASRRTVHNEQFF
DNA: TGTGCCAGCAGAAGGACAGTCCACAATGAGCAGTTCTTC

size: once
D: .
V: TRBV30
J: TRBJ2-5
CDR3: CAWSVGGTQYF
DNA: TGTGCCTGGAGTGTAGGGGGGACCCAGTACTTC

size: .
D: .
V: TRBV19
J: TRBJ1-4
CDR3: CASSIGQLGRINEKLFF
DNA: TGTGCCAGTAGTATTGGGCAGCTCGGGAGAATTAATGAAAAACTGTTTTTT

size: .
D: TRBD1
V: TRBV5-1
J: TRBJ2-7
CDR3: CASSLGTGGFEQYF
DNA: TGCGCCAGCAGCTTGGGGACAGGGGGCTTCGAGCAGTACTTC

size: .
D: TRBD1
V: TRBV4-1
J: TRBJ1-5
CDR3: CASSQEATGEQPQHF
DNA: TGCGCCAGCAGCCAAGAGGCGACAGGGGAACAGCCCCAGCATTTT

size: .
D: .
V: TRBV2
J: TRBJ2-7
CDR3: CASRYRVTSYEQYF
DNA: TGTGCCAGCAGATACCGGGTTACCTCCTACGAGCAGTACTTC

size: .
D: TRBD2
V: TRBV28
J: TRBJ2-7
CDR3: CASRRGGVSYEQYF
DNA: TGTGCCAGCAGGCGGGGGGGCGTCTCCTACGAGCAGTACTTC

size: .
D: TRBD1
V: TRBV5-6
J: TRBJ1-6
CDR3: CASSFNRGLSPLHF
DNA: TGTGCCAGCAGCTTTAACAGGGGGCTCTCACCCCTCCACTTT

size: .
D: .
V: TRBV7-9
J: TRBJ1-6
CDR3: CAGGSGSSAGSPLHF
DNA: TGTGCCGGTGGGTCCGGGAGTTCGGCTGGTTCACCCCTCCACTTT

size: .
D: .
V: TRBV28
J: TRBJ1-4
CDR3: CASSLFREKLFF
DNA: TGTGCCAGCAGTTTATTCAGGGAAAAACTGTTTTTT

size: .
D: .
V: TRBV19
J: TRBJ1-3
CDR3: CASSITGIQDTIYF
DNA: TGTGCCAGTAGTATAACCGGGATCCAGGACACCATATATTTT

size: .
D: TRBD2
V: TRBV30
J: TRBJ2-7
CDR3: CARGLAGGPGEQYF
DNA: TGTGCCAGGGGACTAGCGGGGGGGCCGGGCGAGCAGTACTTC

size: .
D: TRBD1
V: TRBV19
J: TRBJ2-1
CDR3: CASSIFRGQRREQFF
DNA: TGTGCCAGTAGTATATTCCGGGGACAGAGAAGGGAGCAGTTCTTC

size: few
D: .
V: TRBV30
J: TRBJ1-3
CDR3: CAWTGNPGNTIYF
DNA: TGTGCCTGGACAGGGAATCCTGGAAACACCATATATTTT

size: few
D: .
V: TRBV9
J: TRBJ1-2
CDR3: CASSRGERFGYTF
DNA: TGTGCCAGCAGCCGAGGGGAGCGGTTTGGCTACACCTTC

size: .
D: .
V: TRBV4-1
J: TRBJ1-2
CDR3: CASSQETAFYNYGYTF
DNA: TGCGCCAGCAGCCAAGAGACCGCCTTTTATAACTATGGCTACACCTTC

size: .
D: .
V: TRBV9
J: TRBJ2-3
CDR3: CASSAAYADTQYF
DNA: TGTGCCAGCAGCGCAGCGTACGCAGATACGCAGTATTTT

size: .
D: TRBD1
V: TRBV19
J: TRBJ2-5
CDR3: CASSIGPGTGEETQYF
DNA: TGTGCCAGTAGTATAGGCCCCGGGACAGGGGAAGAGACCCAGTACTTC

size: .
D: .
V: TRBV5-1
J: TRBJ2-7
CDR3: CASSPTSPSYEQYF
DNA: TGCGCCAGCAGCCCTACATCGCCCTCCTACGAGCAGTACTTC

size: .
D: .
V: TRBV7-3
J: TRBJ2-1
CDR3: CASSFGGGNEQFF
DNA: TGTGCCAGCAGCTTTGGGGGTGGCAATGAGCAGTTCTTC

size: few
D: .
V: TRBV2
J: TRBJ1-1
CDR3: CASSEGVGMNTEAFF
DNA: TGTGCCAGCAGTGAAGGTGTAGGGATGAACACTGAAGCTTTCTTT

size: few
D: TRBD2
V: TRBV9
J: TRBJ2-7
CDR3: CASSVGKGAGKTYEQYF
DNA: TGTGCCAGCAGCGTAGGAAAAGGAGCGGGAAAAACCTACGAGCAGTACTTC

size: .
D: TRBD1
V: TRBV30
J: TRBJ1-6
CDR3: CAWETGQGVNSPLHF
DNA: TGTGCCTGGGAGACCGGACAGGGGGTCAATTCACCCCTCCACTTT

size: .
D: TRBD1
V: TRBV5-4
J: TRBJ1-5
CDR3: CASSFTGTGAYQPQHF
DNA: TGTGCCAGCAGCTTTACCGGGACAGGGGCTTATCAGCCCCAGCATTTT